These T cell receptor beta chains were read from a single sample in a study of blood T cell repertoires in COVID-19. TCRdb keeps only in-frame clones here, not all; method: immunoSEQ multiplex PCR. The data contain fewer than 350,000 clones, approximately 86% of them singletons. Sequenced input: peripheral blood. These receptors were obtained from a man in his forties or fifties with active or convalescent COVID-19. Both conserved end residues are part of each CDR3. The D gene is left open where the match is weak. Size is stated for part of the rows, as once, few or many counts, or as a class when the clone is expanded.

v_gene: TRBV29-1; j_gene: TRBJ2-7; len: 13; d_gene: TRBD2; abundance: .; CDR3nt: TGCAGCGTTGTAGGAGCGGGGCACTACGAGCAGTACTTC; CDR3aa: CSVVGAGHYEQYF
v_gene: TRBV10-2; j_gene: TRBJ2-7; len: 15; d_gene: TRBD1; abundance: .; CDR3nt: TGCGCCAGCTCCCTCCGGGACAGGGGGCGCGACGAGCAGTACTTC; CDR3aa: CASSLRDRGRDEQYF
v_gene: TRBV2; j_gene: TRBJ1-1; len: 13; d_gene: .; abundance: .; CDR3nt: TGTGCCAGCAGTGAAGCTTTGGGCTGGAAAGCTTTCTTT; CDR3aa: CASSEALGWKAFF
v_gene: TRBV5-5; j_gene: TRBJ1-5; len: 16; d_gene: .; abundance: .; CDR3nt: TGTGCCAGCAGTCCCACCGGGACACTGGTCAATCAGCCCCAGCATTTT; CDR3aa: CASSPTGTLVNQPQHF
v_gene: TRBV7-9; j_gene: TRBJ2-1; len: 13; d_gene: .; abundance: .; CDR3nt: TGTGCCAGCAGCTTAGTCCTCTACAATGAGCAGTTCTTC; CDR3aa: CASSLVLYNEQFF
v_gene: TRBV3-1/TRBV3-2; j_gene: TRBJ1-1; len: 13; d_gene: TRBD1; abundance: .; CDR3nt: TGTGCCAGCAGGAGGACAGGCACGCTGAAGCTTTTCTTT; CDR3aa: CASRRTGTLKLFF
v_gene: TRBV19; j_gene: TRBJ1-4; len: 17; d_gene: .; abundance: few; CDR3nt: TGTGCCAGTAGTCTCGGGGGGGGAGTGGTGGCTAATGAAAAACTGTTTTTT; CDR3aa: CASSLGGGVVANEKLFF
v_gene: TRBV4-1; j_gene: TRBJ2-1; len: 14; d_gene: .; abundance: .; CDR3nt: TGCGCCAGCAGCCAACGGTCGGGGTACAATGAGCAGTTCTTC; CDR3aa: CASSQRSGYNEQFF
v_gene: TRBV7-2; j_gene: TRBJ2-7; len: 15; d_gene: .; abundance: .; CDR3nt: TGTGCCAGCACAAAGGGAGGTAACAGAGCTTACGAGCAGTACTTC; CDR3aa: CASTKGGNRAYEQYF
v_gene: TRBV3-1/TRBV3-2; j_gene: TRBJ2-1; len: 12; d_gene: .; abundance: .; CDR3nt: TGTGCCAGCAGCCAGACAGCCAATGAGCAGTTCTTC; CDR3aa: CASSQTANEQFF
v_gene: TRBV5-1; j_gene: TRBJ2-5; len: 14; d_gene: TRBD2; abundance: .; CDR3nt: TGCGCCACAGGGATAAGCGGGAATGAAGAGACCCAGTACTTC; CDR3aa: CATGISGNEETQYF
v_gene: TRBV5-1; j_gene: TRBJ2-3; len: 18; d_gene: TRBD2; abundance: .; CDR3nt: TGCGCCAGCAGCTTGGCAGGTAGCGGGAGGGAAATTGCAGATACGCAGTATTTT; CDR3aa: CASSLAGSGREIADTQYF
v_gene: TRBV19; j_gene: TRBJ2-2; len: 16; d_gene: .; abundance: .; CDR3nt: TGTGCCAGTAGTTGGAGGGGGCGCGGGGACACCGGGGAGCTGTTTTTT; CDR3aa: CASSWRGRGDTGELFF
v_gene: TRBV6-5; j_gene: TRBJ2-2; len: 14; d_gene: .; abundance: .; CDR3nt: TGTGCCAGCTCTGGGGAGCGGGTGACCGGGGAGCTGTTTTTT; CDR3aa: CASSGERVTGELFF
v_gene: TRBV5-1; j_gene: TRBJ2-5; len: 16; d_gene: TRBD2; abundance: .; CDR3nt: TGCGCCAGCAGCTGGGGGACTAGCGGGACGGGGGAGACCCAGTACTTC; CDR3aa: CASSWGTSGTGETQYF
v_gene: TRBV28; j_gene: TRBJ1-5; len: 14; d_gene: .; abundance: few; CDR3nt: TGTGCCAGCAGTTTAGGTCAGGGCCTTCAGCCCCAGCATTTT; CDR3aa: CASSLGQGLQPQHF
v_gene: TRBV9; j_gene: TRBJ1-1; len: 14; d_gene: .; abundance: .; CDR3nt: TGTGCCCCGGGGGTGTGGACTAGCTCTTTTGAAGCTTTCTTT; CDR3aa: CAPGVWTSSFEAFF
v_gene: TRBV3-1/TRBV3-2; j_gene: TRBJ1-2; len: 13; d_gene: .; abundance: .; CDR3nt: TGTGCCAGCAGTTACCAGGGTAGTTATGGCTACACCTTC; CDR3aa: CASSYQGSYGYTF
v_gene: TRBV2; j_gene: TRBJ1-4; len: 15; d_gene: .; abundance: once; CDR3nt: TGTGCCAGCAATCCCCGGGACAAACTATGGGAAAAACTGTTTTTT; CDR3aa: CASNPRDKLWEKLFF
v_gene: TRBV11-3; j_gene: TRBJ2-1; len: 17; d_gene: .; abundance: .; CDR3nt: TGTGCCAGCAGCTACACCGCCGAGACTTACTCCTACAATGAGCAGTTCTTC; CDR3aa: CASSYTAETYSYNEQFF
v_gene: TRBV5-1; j_gene: TRBJ2-5; len: 16; d_gene: .; abundance: .; CDR3nt: TGCGCCAGCAGCTCGGAGGGTGGTCTAAGTTGGGAGACCCAGTACTTC; CDR3aa: CASSSEGGLSWETQYF
v_gene: TRBV6-1; j_gene: TRBJ2-7; len: 15; d_gene: .; abundance: once; CDR3nt: TGTGCCAGCAGTGAACAGGCCTATACCCCCTACGAGCAGTACTTC; CDR3aa: CASSEQAYTPYEQYF
v_gene: TRBV5-4; j_gene: TRBJ2-1; len: 15; d_gene: TRBD2; abundance: .; CDR3nt: TGTGCCAGCAGCCCGGGACTAGCGGGATTCAATGAGCAGTTCTTC; CDR3aa: CASSPGLAGFNEQFF
v_gene: TRBV28; j_gene: TRBJ2-3; len: 14; d_gene: .; abundance: .; CDR3nt: TGTGCCAGCAGTTTAAAATCAGGCACAGATACGCAGTATTTT; CDR3aa: CASSLKSGTDTQYF
v_gene: TRBV9; j_gene: TRBJ2-3; len: 14; d_gene: .; abundance: .; CDR3nt: TGTGCCAGCAGCGTAACGGGCCGGGGAGATACGCAGTATTTT; CDR3aa: CASSVTGRGDTQYF
v_gene: TRBV2; j_gene: TRBJ1-2; len: 15; d_gene: TRBD1; abundance: .; CDR3nt: TGTGCCAGCAGTACTGGACAGGAGACTAACTATGGCTACACCTTC; CDR3aa: CASSTGQETNYGYTF
v_gene: TRBV7-9; j_gene: TRBJ1-6; len: 16; d_gene: TRBD1; abundance: .; CDR3nt: TGTGCCAGCTCCCATACACAACAGGGGGCGTATTCACCCCTCCACTTT; CDR3aa: CASSHTQQGAYSPLHF
v_gene: TRBV28; j_gene: TRBJ2-7; len: 16; d_gene: TRBD1; abundance: once; CDR3nt: TGTGCCAGCAGTTTACCCCAGGGGGTAGTTACCTACGAGCAGTACTTC; CDR3aa: CASSLPQGVVTYEQYF
v_gene: TRBV2; j_gene: TRBJ2-5; len: 14; d_gene: TRBD1; abundance: .; CDR3nt: TGTGCCAGCAGTTGGGACAGGAGCCAAGAGACCCAGTACTTC; CDR3aa: CASSWDRSQETQYF
v_gene: TRBV7-8; j_gene: TRBJ2-1; len: 16; d_gene: .; abundance: .; CDR3nt: TGTGCCAGCAGCTTAAGGGCGCAGGGTACCAACAATGAGCAGTTCTTC; CDR3aa: CASSLRAQGTNNEQFF
v_gene: TRBV5-1; j_gene: TRBJ2-3; len: 15; d_gene: .; abundance: .; CDR3nt: TGCGCCAGCAGCTTGGTTAGGACTAGCACAGATACGCAGTATTTT; CDR3aa: CASSLVRTSTDTQYF
v_gene: TRBV6-5; j_gene: TRBJ1-5; len: 14; d_gene: .; abundance: once; CDR3nt: TGTGCCAGCAGTCGGGTTAAGGGCAATCAGCCCCAGCATTTT; CDR3aa: CASSRVKGNQPQHF
v_gene: TRBV6-1; j_gene: TRBJ2-7; len: 14; d_gene: TRBD1; abundance: .; CDR3nt: TGTGCCAGCAGGCCAGGACAGGGTTCCTACGAGCAGTACTTC; CDR3aa: CASRPGQGSYEQYF
v_gene: TRBV5-8; j_gene: TRBJ1-3; len: 13; d_gene: .; abundance: once; CDR3nt: TGTGCCAGCAGCTTGGGGGCAGGAAACACCATATATTTT; CDR3aa: CASSLGAGNTIYF
v_gene: TRBV2; j_gene: TRBJ2-7; len: 12; d_gene: TRBD1; abundance: .; CDR3nt: TGTGCCAGCAGGACAGGGGCTTACGAGCAGTACTTC; CDR3aa: CASRTGAYEQYF
v_gene: TRBV7-3; j_gene: TRBJ1-1; len: 13; d_gene: .; abundance: .; CDR3nt: TGTGCCAGCAGCTCGGGTGGGAACACTGAAGCTTTCTTT; CDR3aa: CASSSGGNTEAFF
v_gene: TRBV7-7; j_gene: TRBJ2-1; len: 16; d_gene: .; abundance: few; CDR3nt: TGTGCCAGCAGCTTTGAGTCGGCGGGACCCTACAATGAGCAGTTCTTC; CDR3aa: CASSFESAGPYNEQFF
v_gene: TRBV24-1; j_gene: TRBJ2-7; len: 13; d_gene: .; abundance: .; CDR3nt: TGTGCCACCAGTGGCCGGGGTACCTACGAGCAGTACTTC; CDR3aa: CATSGRGTYEQYF
v_gene: TRBV3-1/TRBV3-2; j_gene: TRBJ1-1; len: 12; d_gene: .; abundance: .; CDR3nt: TGTGCCAGCCCCCAAAAGGGGCATGAAGCTTTCTTT; CDR3aa: CASPQKGHEAFF
v_gene: TRBV9; j_gene: TRBJ2-2; len: 16; d_gene: TRBD2; abundance: .; CDR3nt: TGTGCCAGCAGCCCGAGACTAGCGGGGAACACCGGGGAGCTGTTTTTT; CDR3aa: CASSPRLAGNTGELFF
v_gene: TRBV15; j_gene: TRBJ2-3; len: 19; d_gene: TRBD2; abundance: .; CDR3nt: TGTGCCACCAGCAGAGTCCCCTTAAGACTAGCGGGAGTCTCAGATACGCAGTATTTT; CDR3aa: CATSRVPLRLAGVSDTQYF
v_gene: TRBV30; j_gene: TRBJ2-7; len: 14; d_gene: .; abundance: .; CDR3nt: TGTGCCTGGAGTGGCAGGGAACCGGGCTACGAGCAGTACTTC; CDR3aa: CAWSGREPGYEQYF
v_gene: TRBV28; j_gene: TRBJ1-1; len: 15; d_gene: .; abundance: .; CDR3nt: TGTGCCAGCAGTCCCCTGGAGGGTGGGGGCACTGAAGCTTTCTTT; CDR3aa: CASSPLEGGGTEAFF
v_gene: TRBV2; j_gene: TRBJ1-1; len: 17; d_gene: TRBD1; abundance: once; CDR3nt: TGTGCCAGCAGTGTAGGGACAGGGGAAATGATGAACACTGAAGCTTTCTTT; CDR3aa: CASSVGTGEMMNTEAFF
v_gene: TRBV18; j_gene: TRBJ2-3; len: 15; d_gene: TRBD1; abundance: .; CDR3nt: TGTGCCAGCTCCGCCGGGACAGGTCCATCGGATACGCAGTATTTT; CDR3aa: CASSAGTGPSDTQYF
v_gene: TRBV23-1; j_gene: TRBJ2-2; len: 16; d_gene: TRBD2; abundance: .; CDR3nt: TGCGCCAGCAGTCCACCGGGACTAGCCGACACCGGGGAGCTGTTTTTT; CDR3aa: CASSPPGLADTGELFF
v_gene: TRBV7-2; j_gene: TRBJ2-1; len: 14; d_gene: TRBD2; abundance: .; CDR3nt: TGTGCCAGCAGGAAGCGGGGGGGTTACAATGAGCAGTTCTTC; CDR3aa: CASRKRGGYNEQFF
v_gene: TRBV4-1; j_gene: TRBJ2-1; len: 15; d_gene: .; abundance: .; CDR3nt: TGCGCCAGCAGCCAAGTGGACTCGAGACGAGGTGAGCAGTTCTTC; CDR3aa: CASSQVDSRRGEQFF
v_gene: TRBV5-5; j_gene: TRBJ1-2; len: 15; d_gene: TRBD1; abundance: .; CDR3nt: TGTGCCAGCAGCCCCGAGACCCGGGACAGGGAAGGCTACACCTTC; CDR3aa: CASSPETRDREGYTF